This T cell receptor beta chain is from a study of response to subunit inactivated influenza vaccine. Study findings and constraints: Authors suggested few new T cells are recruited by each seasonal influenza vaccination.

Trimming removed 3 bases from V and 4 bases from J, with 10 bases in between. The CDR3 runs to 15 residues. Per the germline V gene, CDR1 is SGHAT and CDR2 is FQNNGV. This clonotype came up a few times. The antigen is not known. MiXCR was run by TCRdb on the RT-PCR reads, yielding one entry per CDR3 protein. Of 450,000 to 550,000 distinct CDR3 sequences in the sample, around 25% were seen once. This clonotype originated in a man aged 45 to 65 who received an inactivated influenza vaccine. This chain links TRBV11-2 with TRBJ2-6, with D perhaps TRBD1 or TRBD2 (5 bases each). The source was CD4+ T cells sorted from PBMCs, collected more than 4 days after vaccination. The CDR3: CASSLSGLGANVLTF. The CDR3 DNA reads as TGTGCCAGCAGCTTGTCGGGGCTGGGGGCCAACGTCCTGACTTTC.